This entry lists 18 T cell receptor beta chains sequenced from one sample in a study of T cells expressing NK-cell markers. TCRdb re-called the 5' RACE reads, yielding one record per CDR3 amino acid sequence without DNA. The sample table includes about 170,000 distinct CDR3 sequences. Sequencing input: blood T cells: a sorted CD56 or NKG2C T cell subset, CD4+ or CD8+ T cells, or bulk PBMC T cells (not recorded which). The receptors stem from a man aged 18-75 years in good health.

The rearrangement links TRBV6-4 to TRBJ1-2. The CDR3 extends over 15 amino acids. The germline CDR1 and CDR2 sequences are MRHNA and SNTAGT. CDR3 loop: CASSDSTDGWYGYTF.

CDR3 amino acids: CASSSLAGVYNEQFF. The J gene is TRBJ2-1, the V gene TRBV2; TCRdb designates TRBD2, a call that cannot be tested without DNA. The CDR3 sequence is 15 residues long. The germline CDR1 and CDR2 sequences are SNHLY and FYNNEI.

This chain connects TRBV28 to TRBJ1-5; without DNA, the TCRdb call of TRBD1 cannot be checked. This CDR3 is built from 14 residues. Germline lookup yields CDR1 MDHEN and CDR2 SYDVKM. The CDR3 reads CASSPQGYHQPQHF.

The chain links TRBV5-6 to TRBJ2-7; TCRdb gives TRBD1 as the D gene, but with no DNA this cannot be confirmed. Looked up from germline, CDR1 is SGHDT and CDR2 is YYEEEE. This CDR3 contains 12 residues. The CDR3 loop is CASSSTGPEQYF.

This chain joins TRBV29-1 and TRBJ2-7; TCRdb selects TRBD1, and the lack of DNA leaves this call unchecked. The CDR3 consists of 14 residues. CDR1 SQVTM and CDR2 ANQGSEA come from the germline V gene. This chain's CDR3 is CSVNTGQGDYEQYF.

This CDR3 is CASSIRPIWYFAEAFF. The chain couples TRBV19 to TRBJ1-1. The length of the CDR3 is 16 residues. Germline V CDR1 and CDR2: LNHDA, SQIVND (reference sequence).

The genes are TRBV19 and TRBJ1-6. The CDR3 runs to 16 residues. The germline V gene has CDR1 LNHDA and CDR2 SQIVND (reference sequence). CDR3 residues: CASSVNRDSYNSPLHF.

The rearrangement uses TRBV27 and TRBJ1-2. The V gene's germline CDR1 is MNHEY and CDR2 SMNVEV (reference sequence). The CDR3 extends over 15 amino acids. The CDR3 sequence: CASSLLGGPSEGYTF.

The chain employs TRBV2 and TRBJ2-5; lacking DNA, the TRBD2 call made by TCRdb goes unchecked. This CDR3 contains 16 residues. Germline-derived CDR1 and CDR2 are SNHLY and FYNNEI. CDR3 loop: CASSPSGLAGRETQYF.

CDR3 region: CASSQDVGGGLGYTF. The chain employs TRBV3-1 and TRBJ1-2; the D call of TRBD1 rests on TCRdb alone, since no DNA is present to check it. The CDR3 contains 15 residues. Germline V gives CDR1 LGHDT, CDR2 YNNKEL (reference sequence).

This chain links TRBV4-2 with TRBJ2-4; the D gene TCRdb calls, TRBD2, cannot be checked with no DNA. The germline CDR1 and CDR2 sequences are LGHNA and YNFKEQ. This CDR3 contains 16 residues. CDR3 sequence: CASSQAASSAAALQYF.

This chain uses TRBV11-2 with TRBJ2-5; the D call from TCRdb, TRBD2, cannot be confirmed without DNA. Germline lookup yields CDR1 SGHAT and CDR2 FQNNGV. CDR3 length: 15 amino acids. CDR3: CASSLGLPLQETQYF. Supplemented by reference TRBV11-2 and TRBJ2-5, the full variable domain reads EAGVAQSPRYKIIEKRQSVAFWCNPISGHATLYWYQQILGQGPKLLIQFQNNGVVDDSQLPKDRFSAERLKGVDSTLKIQPAKLEDSAVYLCASSLGLPLQETQYFGPGTRLLVL.

The chain joins TRBV12-3 or TRBV12-4 to TRBJ2-5; TCRdb outputs TRBD2, but without DNA this stays unchecked. The CDR3 has 15 residues. CDR3: CASSLYLAAGETQYF.

This sequence joins TRBV6-1 and TRBJ2-7; TCRdb's D call, TRBD1, is unchecked because there is no DNA. Germline V gene sequence: CDR1 MNHNS, CDR2 SASEGT. The CDR3 consists of 15 residues. CDR3 protein: CASSEVPGPNYEQYF.

V usage is TRBV10-3 and J usage is TRBJ1-4. The CDR3 is 14 residues long. Germline V gene data show CDR1 as ENHRY and CDR2 as SYGVKD. CDR3 amino acids: CAISERSGFEKLFF.

The gene calls are TRBV7-8 and TRBJ2-3; TCRdb proposes TRBD1, but this gene call is untestable without DNA. CDR1 SGHVS and CDR2 FQNEAQ come from the germline V gene. CDR3 length: 16 residues. Here the CDR3 reads CASSWRTPVATDTQYF.

The CDR3 sequence is CASSLTFSTTGGSHQPQHF. The V and J genes are TRBV4-2 and TRBJ1-5; the D call from TCRdb, TRBD1, cannot be confirmed without DNA. CDR3 size: 19 residues. The germline CDR1 and CDR2 sequences are LGHNA and YNFKEQ.

V gene TRBV7-9 combines with J gene TRBJ2-3. The CDR3 spans 15 residues. Germline loops: CDR1 SEHNR, CDR2 FQNEAQ (reference sequence). CDR3 sequence: CASSLGREERDTQYF.